The 19 T cell receptor beta chains presented below share a single source sample, sequenced in a study of T cell changes during pregnancy in multiple sclerosis. This table comes from immunoSEQ multiplex PCR, and its TCRdb copy is limited to in-frame clones, with some not included. The table has around 69,000 clones, approximately 94% seen once. Material: peripheral blood, obtained in the third trimester of pregnancy. These receptors came from a female donor with multiple sclerosis, enrolled in a pregnancy study.

This clone was recorded a few times. The genes are TRBV7-9 and TRBJ2-5, with D possibly matching TRBD1 (6 bases). Germline loops: CDR1 SEHNR, CDR2 FQNEAQ (reference sequence). Trimming removed 1 base at V and 2 bases at J, with 8 bases between. The CDR3 has 14 amino acids. CDR3 in amino acids: CASSLGGQQETQYF. The CDR3 DNA sequence: TGTGCCAGCAGCTTAGGAGGACAGCAAGAGACCCAGTACTTC.

In DNA form, the CDR3 reads TGCAGCGTTGCACCTGGACAGTCGGCCAAAAACATTCAGTACTTC. This gives the protein CSVAPGQSAKNIQYF. V and J are TRBV29-1 and TRBJ2-4; a weak D match, TRBD1 (6 bases). This CDR3 spans 15 amino acids. V dropped 4 bases and J dropped 1 base, with 14 bases sitting between them. CDR1 and CDR2 from the germline V gene are SQVTM and ANQGSEA.

The gene calls are TRBV6-5 and TRBJ2-3; D is unclear. This CDR3 is built from 15 residues. V was trimmed by 5 bases and J by 1 base, leaving 13 bases between them. The germline V gene encodes CDR1 MNHEY and CDR2 SVGAGI. CDR3 coding DNA: TGTGCCAGCAGTCGCGCCCCGAAAGGCACAGATACGCAGTATTTT. Its protein is CASSRAPKGTDTQYF.

The chain is built from TRBV7-2 and TRBJ2-3; TRBD2 agrees at 11 bases. This CDR3 region has 17 residues. Germline V CDR1 and CDR2: SGHTA, FQGNSA. The trim removed 1 base at V and 2 bases at J, leaving 5 bases unmatched. The CDR3 sequence: CASSLDGLAGTTDTQYF. CDR3 bases: TGTGCCAGCAGCTTAGACGGACTAGCGGGTACCACAGATACGCAGTATTTT.

The chain is built from TRBV6-5 and TRBJ1-2, with D possibly TRBD1 on 5 matching bases. Trimming removed 3 bases from V and 8 bases from J, with 22 bases in between. The CDR3 runs 16 residues. Germline loops: CDR1 MNHEY, CDR2 SVGAGI. The CDR3 is CASSYFPVGGTGGYTF. In nucleotides, the CDR3 is TGTGCCAGCAGTTATTTCCCCGTCGGGGGGACGGGAGGCTACACCTTC.

The count of this clone is one. V and J are TRBV6-4 and TRBJ2-1, with 12 nucleotides matching TRBD2. Losses at the gene ends were 4 bases for V and 7 bases for J; bases not matched to a gene: 8. Germline CDR1 is MRHNA and CDR2 is SNTAGT. This CDR3 is built from 16 residues. The CDR3 reads CASSVLAGGPRNEQFF. In DNA, the CDR3 is TGTGCCAGCAGTGTACTAGCGGGAGGTCCAAGGAATGAGCAGTTCTTC.

The rearrangement uses TRBV2 and TRBJ1-4, with D tentatively TRBD1 (6 bases). Germline-derived CDR1 and CDR2 are SNHLY and FYNNEI. The CDR3 has 16 residues. The germline V and J ends were trimmed by 6 bases and 7 bases, with 21 bases remaining between them. The CDR3 is CASREAQAGEFEKLFF. CDR3 coding DNA: TGTGCCAGCAGGGAGGCTCAGGCAGGGGAATTTGAAAAACTGTTTTTT.

The chain has TRBV11-2 and TRBJ2-7, with D maybe TRBD1 (6 bases). Germline V gene data show CDR1 as SGHAT and CDR2 as FQNNGV. This CDR3 is 14 amino acids long. With 1 base removed from V and 3 bases from J, the gap between germline ends came to 10 bases. CDR3 nucleotide sequence: TGTGCCAGCAGCTTAGGTCTCAGGGGCTACGAGCAGTACTTC. Protein product: CASSLGLRGYEQYF.

As to this clone: Germline is not matched at one junction end, which may reflect a read error. The chain joins TRBV27 to TRBJ1-1, with a weak D call TRBD1 (5 bases). The germline CDR1 and CDR2 sequences are MNHEY and SMNVEV (reference sequence). The CDR3 extends over 12 amino acids. CDR3 DNA sequence: TGTGCCAGCAGTTTTTATGGGACTGACGCTTTCTTT. Residues: CASSFYGTDAFF.

The chain links TRBV19 to TRBJ2-3; D possibly corresponds to TRBD1 (6 bases). This CDR3 has 16 residues. Germline-derived CDR1 and CDR2 are LNHDA and SQIVND (reference sequence). The V end was cut by 5 bases, the J end by 2 bases, with 17 bases between. CDR3 bases: TGTGCCAGTAGTGACAGGACACGGATCCCCACAGATACGCAGTATTTT. Amino acids: CASSDRTRIPTDTQYF.

V gene TRBV5-4 combines with J gene TRBJ1-6, with 11 bases matching TRBD1. Trimming removed 4 bases from V and 10 bases from J; junction bases left unmatched: 13. The CDR3 covers 17 residues. From germline, CDR1 is SGHNT and CDR2 YYREEE (reference sequence). For the CDR3, the DNA is TGTGCCAGCAGCAGGACAGGGGGCGCGTCAACTCTGTCACCCCTCCACTTT. Translating gives CASSRTGGASTLSPLHF.

In its sample, this clone was seen once. CDR3 amino acids: CASSPPKPGQSTEAFF. The CDR3 DNA is TGTGCCAGCTCACCACCGAAACCGGGACAGAGCACTGAAGCTTTCTTT. J is TRBJ1-1 and V is TRBV18, with TRBD1 identical over 7 bases. V dropped 0 bases and J dropped 4; count of bases not matched to a gene: 8. CDR3 length equals 16 residues. Germline values: CDR1 KGHSH, CDR2 LQKENI.

V and J are TRBV4-1 and TRBJ2-1, with a possible D match to TRBD2 (5 bases). The germline gives CDR1 MGHRA, CDR2 YSYEKL. The ends were cut back, 3 bases at V and 12 bases at J, with 15 bases in the middle. The CDR3 contains 13 residues. The CDR3 loop reads CASSQATLRGQFF. The DNA of the CDR3 is TGCGCCAGCAGCCAGGCAACCCTTCGGGGGCAGTTCTTC.

The CDR3 DNA follows: TGTGCCAGCAGGGAGGGGACGATGAACACTGAAGCTTTCTTT. It is translated as CASREGTMNTEAFF. The J gene is TRBJ1-1, the V gene TRBV6-1, with a tentative D call TRBD1 (5 bases). V was shortened by 6 bases and J by 0 bases, with 11 bases between the two germline ends. CDR1 MNHNS and CDR2 SASEGT come from the germline V gene. CDR3 length equals 14 residues.

The chain recombines TRBV29-1 with TRBJ2-7; 11 bases agree with TRBD2. Losses at the gene ends were 6 bases for V and 4 bases for J; bases not matched to a gene: 5. This CDR3 is built from 13 residues. CDR1 and CDR2 from the germline V gene are SQVTM and ANQGSEA. The CDR3 nucleotides read TGCAGCGTGGAACTAGCGGGAGAATACGAGCAGTACTTC. This sequence encodes CSVELAGEYEQYF.

The chain combines TRBV6-6 with TRBJ2-7; 8 nucleotides match TRBD2. J gave up 7 bases and V 2 bases, and 13 bases lay outside the gene matches. This CDR3 has 16 amino acids. CDR1 MNHNY and CDR2 SVGAGI come from the germline V gene (reference sequence). CDR3 in DNA: TGTGCCAGCAGTTACGGCGGTGGGTATATAGCGGGGGAGCAGTACTTC. Encoded protein: CASSYGGGYIAGEQYF.

The chain couples TRBV27 to TRBJ2-5; 11 nucleotides align to TRBD1. CDR3 length: 15 amino acids. Germline CDR1 MNHEY, CDR2 SMNVEV (reference sequence). With V trimmed by 4 bases and J by 5 bases, 6 bases remained unmatched. The CDR3 DNA is TGTGCCAGCAGTTCCGGGACAGGGGGAGAGGAGACCCAGTACTTC. This encodes CASSSGTGGEETQYF.

The chain recombines TRBV9 with TRBJ2-2; perhaps TRBD2 as D (6 bases). CDR3 length: 15 amino acids. The ends were cut back, 6 bases at V and 4 bases at J, with 16 bases in the middle. Germline V gene sequence: CDR1 SGDLS, CDR2 YYNGEE. The CDR3 here is CASTVSGSSTGELFF. The CDR3 nucleotides read TGTGCCAGCACCGTGAGCGGGTCGAGCACCGGGGAGCTGTTTTTT.

The sample holds a few counts of this clone. The J gene is TRBJ2-7, the V gene TRBV30, with D unclear. This CDR3 has 12 residues. Germline CDR1 and CDR2: GTSNPN and SVGIG (reference sequence). Trimming pared 4 bases from V and 2 bases from J, leaving 9 bases between. The CDR3 nucleotides are TGTGCCTGGAATGTCGTCCCCTACGAGCAGTACTTC. Its protein product is CAWNVVPYEQYF.